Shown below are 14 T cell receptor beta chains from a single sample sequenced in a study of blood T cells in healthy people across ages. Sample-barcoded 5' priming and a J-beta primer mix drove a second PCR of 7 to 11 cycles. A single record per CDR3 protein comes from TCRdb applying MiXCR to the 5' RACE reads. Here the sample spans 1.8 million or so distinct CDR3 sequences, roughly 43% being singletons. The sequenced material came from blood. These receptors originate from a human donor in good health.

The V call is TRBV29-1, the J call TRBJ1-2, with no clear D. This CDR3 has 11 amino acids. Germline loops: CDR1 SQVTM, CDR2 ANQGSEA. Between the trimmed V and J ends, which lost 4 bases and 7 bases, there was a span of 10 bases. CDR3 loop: CSVGGGPGYTF. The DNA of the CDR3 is TGCAGCGTTGGAGGAGGACCTGGCTACACCTTC.

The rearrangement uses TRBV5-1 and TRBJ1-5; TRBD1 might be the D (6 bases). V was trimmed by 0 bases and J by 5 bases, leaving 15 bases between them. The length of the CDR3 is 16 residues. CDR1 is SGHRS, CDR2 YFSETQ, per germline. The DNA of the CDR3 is TGCGCCAGCAGCTTGGCAGGGCAGGGGCAGGATCAGCCCCAGCATTTT. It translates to CASSLAGQGQDQPQHF. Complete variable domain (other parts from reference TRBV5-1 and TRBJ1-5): KAGVTQTPRYLIKTRGQQVTLSCSPISGHRSVSWYQQTPGQGLQFLFEYFSETQRNKGNFPGRFSGRQFSNSRSEMNVSTLELGDSALYLCASSLAGQGQDQPQHFGDGTRLSIL.

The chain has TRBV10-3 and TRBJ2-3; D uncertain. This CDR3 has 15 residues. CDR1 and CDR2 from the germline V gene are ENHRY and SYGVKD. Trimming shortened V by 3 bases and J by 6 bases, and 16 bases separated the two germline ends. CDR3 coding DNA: TGTGCCATCAGTGAAATAGCTGCTAGTCTGGATACGCAGTATTTT. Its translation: CAISEIAASLDTQYF.

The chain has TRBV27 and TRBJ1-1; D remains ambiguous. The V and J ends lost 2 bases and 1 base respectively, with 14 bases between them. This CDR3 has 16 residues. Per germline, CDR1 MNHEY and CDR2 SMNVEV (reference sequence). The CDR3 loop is CASSLGPLTRNTEAFF. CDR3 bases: TGTGCCAGCAGTTTAGGGCCACTTACTCGGAACACTGAAGCTTTCTTT.

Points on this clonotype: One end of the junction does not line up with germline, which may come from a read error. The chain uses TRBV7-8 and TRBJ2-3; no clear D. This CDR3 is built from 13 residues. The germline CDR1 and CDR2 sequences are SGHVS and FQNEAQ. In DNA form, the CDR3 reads TGCGCCAGCAGCTGGAGTAATAAGGATACGCAGTATTTT. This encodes CASSWSNKDTQYF.

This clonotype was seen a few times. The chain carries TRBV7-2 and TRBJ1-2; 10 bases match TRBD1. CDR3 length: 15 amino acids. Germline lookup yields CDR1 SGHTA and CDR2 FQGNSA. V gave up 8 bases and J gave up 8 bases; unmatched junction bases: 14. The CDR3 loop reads CASQPGTGAIGGYTF. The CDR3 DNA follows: TGTGCCAGCCAACCCGGGACAGGGGCAATAGGGGGCTACACCTTC.

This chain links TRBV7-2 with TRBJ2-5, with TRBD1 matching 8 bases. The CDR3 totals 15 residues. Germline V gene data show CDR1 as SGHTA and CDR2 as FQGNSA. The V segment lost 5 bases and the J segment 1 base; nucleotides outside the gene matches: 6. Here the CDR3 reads CASSGYGQGQETQYF. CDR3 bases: TGTGCCAGCAGCGGATATGGACAGGGCCAAGAGACCCAGTACTTC.

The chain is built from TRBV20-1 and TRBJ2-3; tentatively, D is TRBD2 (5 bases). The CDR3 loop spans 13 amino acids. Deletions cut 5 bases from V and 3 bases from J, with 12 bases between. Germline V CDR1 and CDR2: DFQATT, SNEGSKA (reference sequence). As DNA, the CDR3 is TGCAGTGCTCCATACGGGGTTACAGATACGCAGTATTTT. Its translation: CSAPYGVTDTQYF.

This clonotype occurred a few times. CDR3 sequence (DNA): TGTGCCAGCAGCCATTTTAGGACAGGGGAGGAGACCCAGTACTTC. Its translation is CASSHFRTGEETQYF. The chain is built from TRBV14 and TRBJ2-5, with 9 bases fitting TRBD1. Germline V gives CDR1 SGHDN, CDR2 FVKESK. The length of the CDR3 is 15 residues. Germline trimming cut 3 bases from V and 5 bases from J; bases unmatched to any gene: 7.

The CDR3: CASSQDGQGTREQYF. The DNA of the CDR3 is TGTGCCAGCAGCCAAGACGGACAGGGGACGAGGGAGCAGTACTTC. The chain recombines TRBV14 with TRBJ2-5, with TRBD1 matching 9 bases. Germline-derived CDR1 and CDR2 are SGHDN and FVKESK. The CDR3 runs to 15 residues. The V gene end was trimmed by 0 bases and the J gene end by 11 bases; junction bases not matched to a gene: 10.

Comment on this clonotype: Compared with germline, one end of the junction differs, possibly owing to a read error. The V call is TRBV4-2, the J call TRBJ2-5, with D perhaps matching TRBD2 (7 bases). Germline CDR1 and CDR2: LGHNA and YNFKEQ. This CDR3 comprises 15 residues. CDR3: CVSSPMRGGQETQYF. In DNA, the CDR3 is TGTGTCAGCAGCCCCATGAGGGGGGGCCAAGAGACCCAGTACTTC.

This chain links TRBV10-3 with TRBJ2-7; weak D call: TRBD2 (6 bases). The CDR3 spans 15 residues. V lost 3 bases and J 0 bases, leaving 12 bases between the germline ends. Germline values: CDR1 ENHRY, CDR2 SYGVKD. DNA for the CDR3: TGTGCCATCAGTGATTCTCTAGCGAACTCCTACGAGCAGTACTTC. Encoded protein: CAISDSLANSYEQYF.

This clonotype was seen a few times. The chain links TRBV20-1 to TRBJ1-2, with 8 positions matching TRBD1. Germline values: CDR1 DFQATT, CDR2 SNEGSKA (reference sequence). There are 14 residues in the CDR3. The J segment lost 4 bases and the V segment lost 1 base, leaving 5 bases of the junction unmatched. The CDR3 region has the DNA TGCAGTGCTAGAGGAGGACAGGGCCTCTATGGCTACACCTTC. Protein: CSARGGQGLYGYTF.

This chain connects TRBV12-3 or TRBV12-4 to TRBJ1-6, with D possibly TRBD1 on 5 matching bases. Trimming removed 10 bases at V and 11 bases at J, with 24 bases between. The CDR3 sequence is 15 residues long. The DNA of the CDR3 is TGTGCCACAGGAAGGGGTCGATCTGCCAATCCACCCCTCCACTTT. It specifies CATGRGRSANPPLHF.